This T cell receptor beta chain was retrieved from a study of blood T cell repertoires in COVID-19. At the level of the study: Sites across the United States, Italy and Spain contributed samples from acute and convalescent COVID-19. T cells, B-cell-depleted T cells, or PBMCs supplied cDNA or gDNA.

Original handling: Amplification of reference gene primers provided the estimated nucleated cell counts. The protocol was immunoSEQ multiplex PCR, while the TCRdb copy is restricted to in-frame clones and leaves out a portion. V, J and clone size are those of that table, while D and trimming were read from the DNA. The sample records 160,000 or so clones, roughly 77% being singletons. Per the germline V gene, CDR1 is MNHEY and CDR2 is SVGEGT. V was pared by 4 bases and J by 2 bases, with 17 bases between. CDR3 size: 16 residues. This clone was seen a few times. Sequencing input: peripheral blood. The V and J genes are TRBV6-2 or TRBV6-3 and TRBJ1-2, with D unclear. The source is a man aged 70 or older with active or convalescent COVID-19. This CDR3 is CASSSPRGLLNYGYTF. CDR3 DNA sequence: TGTGCCAGCAGTTCCCCCCGGGGTCTACTCAACTATGGCTACACCTTC.